This TCR beta chain was obtained from a study of T cell responses to AZD1222 COVID-19 vaccine. On the study more broadly: Recipients boosted at about 4 weeks or about 12 weeks are pooled.

General observations from the study: Nearly half of unique spike-specific TCRs reportedly avoided B.1.351 and B.1.1.7 mutated regions.

This CDR3 spans 16 amino acids. The V end was cut by 6 bases, the J end by 1 base, with 15 bases between. The V gene's germline CDR1 is MNHNY and CDR2 SVGAGI (reference sequence). Measured with immunoSEQ multiplex PCR; TCRdb has only the in-frame clones, and not every one. The sample lists approximately 90,000 clones, approximately 89% seen once, with about 2.2% in the top ten. Points on this clone: As yet, its antigen is unknown.

The receptor comes from an adult in good health. V usage is TRBV6-6 and J usage is TRBJ1-4, with D possibly TRBD1 on 5 matching bases. The material was peripheral blood, obtained on day 0 of AZD1222 vaccination. The CDR3 bases are TGTGCCAGCAGCCCGAACTTTAGGGGAACTAATGAAAAACTGTTTTTT. Translating gives CASSPNFRGTNEKLFF.